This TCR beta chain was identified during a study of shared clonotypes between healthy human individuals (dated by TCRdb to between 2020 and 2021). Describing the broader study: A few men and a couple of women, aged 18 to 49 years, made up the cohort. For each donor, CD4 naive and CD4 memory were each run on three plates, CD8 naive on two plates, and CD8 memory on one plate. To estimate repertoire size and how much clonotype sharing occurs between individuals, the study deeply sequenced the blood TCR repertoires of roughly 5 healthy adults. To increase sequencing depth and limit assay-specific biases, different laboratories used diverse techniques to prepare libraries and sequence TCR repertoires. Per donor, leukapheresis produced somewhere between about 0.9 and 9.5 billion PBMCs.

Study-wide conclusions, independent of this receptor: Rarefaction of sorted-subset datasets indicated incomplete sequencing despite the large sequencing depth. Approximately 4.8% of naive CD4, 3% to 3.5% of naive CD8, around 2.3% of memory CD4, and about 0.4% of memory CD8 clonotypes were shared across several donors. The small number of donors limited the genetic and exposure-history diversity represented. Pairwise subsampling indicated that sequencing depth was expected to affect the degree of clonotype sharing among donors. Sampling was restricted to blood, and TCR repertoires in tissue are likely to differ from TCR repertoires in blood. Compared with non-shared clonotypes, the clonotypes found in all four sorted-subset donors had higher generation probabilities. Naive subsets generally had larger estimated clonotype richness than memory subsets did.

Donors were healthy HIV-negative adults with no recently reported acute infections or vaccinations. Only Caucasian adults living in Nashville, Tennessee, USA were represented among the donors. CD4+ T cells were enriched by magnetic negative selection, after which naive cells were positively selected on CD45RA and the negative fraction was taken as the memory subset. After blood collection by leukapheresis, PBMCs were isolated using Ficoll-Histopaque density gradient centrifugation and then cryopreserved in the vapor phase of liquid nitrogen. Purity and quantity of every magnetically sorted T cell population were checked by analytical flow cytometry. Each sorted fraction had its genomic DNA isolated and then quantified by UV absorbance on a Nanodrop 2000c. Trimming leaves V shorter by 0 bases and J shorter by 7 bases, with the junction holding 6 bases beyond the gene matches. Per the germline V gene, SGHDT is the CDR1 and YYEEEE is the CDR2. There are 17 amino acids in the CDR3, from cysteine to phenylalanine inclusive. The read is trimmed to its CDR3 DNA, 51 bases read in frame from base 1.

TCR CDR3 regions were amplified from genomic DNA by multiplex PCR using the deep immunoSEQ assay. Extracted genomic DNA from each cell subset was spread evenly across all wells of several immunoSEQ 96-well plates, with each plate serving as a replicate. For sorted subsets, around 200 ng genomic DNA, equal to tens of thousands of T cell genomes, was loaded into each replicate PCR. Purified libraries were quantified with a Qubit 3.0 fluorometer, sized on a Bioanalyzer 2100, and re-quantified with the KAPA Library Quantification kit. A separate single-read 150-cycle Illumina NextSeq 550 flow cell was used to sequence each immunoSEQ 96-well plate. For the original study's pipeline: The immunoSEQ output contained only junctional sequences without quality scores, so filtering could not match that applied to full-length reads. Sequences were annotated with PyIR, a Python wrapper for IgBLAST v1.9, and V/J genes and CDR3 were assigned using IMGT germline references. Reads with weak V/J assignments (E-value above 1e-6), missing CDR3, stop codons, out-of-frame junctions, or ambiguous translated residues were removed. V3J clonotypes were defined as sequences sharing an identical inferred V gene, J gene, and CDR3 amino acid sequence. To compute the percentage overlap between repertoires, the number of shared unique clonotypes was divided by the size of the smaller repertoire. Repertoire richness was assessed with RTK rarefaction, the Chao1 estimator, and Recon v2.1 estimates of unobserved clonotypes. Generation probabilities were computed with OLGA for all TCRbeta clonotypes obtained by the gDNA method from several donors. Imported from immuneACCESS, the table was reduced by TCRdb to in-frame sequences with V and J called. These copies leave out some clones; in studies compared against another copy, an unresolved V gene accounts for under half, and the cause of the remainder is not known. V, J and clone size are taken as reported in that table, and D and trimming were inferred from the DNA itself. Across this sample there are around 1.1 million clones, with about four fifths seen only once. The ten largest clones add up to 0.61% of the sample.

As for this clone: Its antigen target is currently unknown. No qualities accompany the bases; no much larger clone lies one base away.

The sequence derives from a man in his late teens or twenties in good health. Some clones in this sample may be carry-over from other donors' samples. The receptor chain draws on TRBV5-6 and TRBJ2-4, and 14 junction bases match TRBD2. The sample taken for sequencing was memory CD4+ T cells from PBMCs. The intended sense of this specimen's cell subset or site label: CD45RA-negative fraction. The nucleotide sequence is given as TGTGCCAGCAGCTTGGGTCGGACTAGCGGGAGGTTGAACATTCAGTACTTC. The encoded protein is CASSLGRTSGRLNIQYF.